The TCR beta chain under discussion was sequenced for a study of blood T cell repertoires in COVID-19. Method: immunoSEQ multiplex PCR; TCRdb's copy keeps in-frame clones and lacks some. This sample yields around 300,000 clones, of which 90% are seen a single time; around 4.5% belongs to the top ten. The length of the CDR3 is 14 residues. V lost 7 bases to trimming and J lost 4 bases; unmatched junction nucleotides: 6. Germline-derived CDR1 and CDR2 are LNHDA and SQIVND (reference sequence). Sample: PBMCs or T cells enriched from blood (not recorded which). The TCR sequence derives from a woman aged 18 to 35 with acute COVID-19. The chain combines TRBV19 with TRBJ1-4; 7 nucleotides match TRBD1. CDR3 sequence (DNA): TGTGCCAGTACGAGGGACAGCTTTAATGAAAAACTGTTTTTT. Protein: CASTRDSFNEKLFF.